This TCR beta chain originates from a study of beta chain features in type 1 diabetes. Expressed TCRB transcripts were sequenced after all isolated RNA was converted to cDNA. Measured with immunoSEQ multiplex PCR; TCRdb has only the in-frame clones, and not every one. The sample has approximately 730,000 clones, under 15% seen once; the top ten hold 0.022%. Germline CDR1 is SGHDN and CDR2 is FVKESK. V was shortened by 0 bases and J by 9 bases, with 12 bases between the two germline ends. This CDR3 region has 14 residues. At least ten counts were recorded for this clone. Its matching antigen is unknown. General study results and limits: When cDNA is sequenced, cells with high TCR expression could be over-represented. Moderately but significantly shorter TCRB CDR3s were found in Type 1 diabetes patients in all four CD4+ subsets.

The sequence was collected from a man in his late teens or twenties with type 1 diabetes. The V and J genes are TRBV14 and TRBJ2-1; weak D call: TRBD2 (5 bases). The sequencing input was naive CD4+ T cells from blood. This CDR3 is CASSQDAGRGEQFF. The CDR3 DNA reads TGTGCCAGCAGCCAAGATGCCGGCCGGGGTGAGCAGTTCTTC.